Below are 30 T cell receptor beta chains sequenced from a single sample in a study of T-cell memory formation after mild COVID-19. Each CDR3 protein is one row after TCRdb ran MiXCR on the 5' RACE reads. The table has 300,000 to 350,000 distinct CDR3 sequences, about an eighth seen once. Sequencing was done on a sample of PBMCs or a T cell subset sorted from them (not recorded which). These receptors were taken from a young man who had mild COVID-19 (a few samples of this study predate the infection). Cell type and time point are not known.

The chain joins TRBV29-1 to TRBJ2-2; no firm D call. This CDR3 is built from 11 residues. The germline V gene has CDR1 SQVTM and CDR2 ANQGSEA. V dropped 3 bases and J dropped 5 bases, with 4 bases sitting between them. The CDR3 region has the DNA TGCAGCGTTGACTTTACCGGGGAGCTGTTTTTT. Residues: CSVDFTGELFF.

This clonotype turned up a few times. The chain couples TRBV29-1 to TRBJ2-1; the D call may be TRBD1 or TRBD2 (5 bases each). With 4 bases removed from V and 8 bases from J, the gap between germline ends came to 9 bases. The CDR3 extends over 11 amino acids. Looked up from germline, CDR1 is SQVTM and CDR2 is ANQGSEA. CDR3 sequence reads: CSVGGGDEQFF. CDR3 nucleotide sequence: TGCAGCGTTGGTGGGGGAGATGAGCAGTTCTTC.

J is TRBJ1-1 and V is TRBV4-3; D is unresolved. Trimming stripped 3 bases from V and 4 bases from J, with 18 bases between. Germline CDR1 LGHNA, CDR2 YSLEER. The CDR3 extends over 16 amino acids. The CDR3 here is CASSHDRLEGCTEAFF. For the CDR3, the DNA is TGCGCCAGCAGCCACGATAGGTTAGAAGGGTGCACTGAAGCTTTCTTT.

The sample holds a few counts of this clonotype. The V gene is TRBV7-9, the J gene TRBJ2-7, with D perhaps TRBD2 (6 bases). The germline CDR1 and CDR2 sequences are SEHNR and FQNEAQ (reference sequence). The CDR3 runs to 14 residues. Trimming took 6 bases from V and 4 from J, leaving 16 bases between them. CDR3 nucleotide sequence: TGTGCCAGCAGTCCCGTAAACGGGGGATACGAGCAGTACGTC. Amino acid sequence: CASSPVNGGYEQYV.

CDR3 in amino acids: CASSLDFGVQPQHF. DNA for the CDR3: TGCGCCAGCAGCTTGGATTTCGGGGTTCAGCCCCAGCATTTT. V gene TRBV5-1 combines with J gene TRBJ1-5, with D hard to call. This CDR3 is 14 amino acids long. Deletions cut 0 bases from V and 6 bases from J, with 10 bases between. Per the germline V gene, CDR1 is SGHRS and CDR2 is YFSETQ.

This clonotype was observed a handful of times. The J gene is TRBJ2-7, the V gene TRBV4-2; 7 bases match TRBD1. V lost 0 bases and J lost 0; bases outside the gene matches: 8. Germline assignment: CDR1 LGHNA and CDR2 YNFKEQ. CDR3 length: 17 amino acids. In nucleotides, the CDR3 is TGTGCCAGCAGCCAAGATAGGTGGGACAGAAGCTCCTACGAGCAGTACGTC. It specifies CASSQDRWDRSSYEQYV.

The rearrangement uses TRBV14 and TRBJ1-1; TRBD1 matches at 7 bases. Unmatched junction bases numbered 6, after V lost 1 base and J lost 4 bases. The V gene's germline CDR1 is SGHDN and CDR2 FVKESK. The CDR3 consists of 15 residues. Here the CDR3 DNA reads TGTGCCAGCAGCCAAGTAGGCCAGGGGGGCACTGAAGCTTTCTTT. Its protein is CASSQVGQGGTEAFF.

The chain has TRBV4-1 and TRBJ1-1; D unclear. Germline-derived CDR1 and CDR2 are MGHRA and YSYEKL. V was pared by 0 bases and J by 2 bases, with 10 bases between. This CDR3 is built from 15 residues. The CDR3 sequence: CASSQESSVNTEAFF. CDR3 DNA sequence: TGCGCCAGCAGCCAAGAGTCCAGCGTCAACACTGAAGCTTTCTTT.

This clonotype was detected a few times. The chain couples TRBV28 to TRBJ2-5; D ambiguous. CDR1 and CDR2 (germline): MDHEN, SYDVKM. This CDR3 is built from 13 residues. The germline V and J ends were trimmed by 5 bases and 4 bases, with 11 bases remaining between them. The chain's CDR3 is CASSESASETQYF. The CDR3 bases are TGTGCCAGCAGTGAGTCTGCATCAGAGACCCAGTACTTC.

The gene calls are TRBV28 and TRBJ2-5, with unresolved D. This CDR3 is built from 13 residues. Trimming left V 6 bases short and J 5 bases short, with 13 bases between. Germline V gives CDR1 MDHEN, CDR2 SYDVKM. The DNA for the CDR3 is TGTGCCAGCAGGACGGGCTTGTGGGAGACCCAGTACTTC. The encoded protein is CASRTGLWETQYF.

This chain links TRBV20-1 with TRBJ2-3; weak D call: TRBD2 (5 bases). Germline CDR1 is DFQATT and CDR2 is SNEGSKA (reference sequence). CDR3 size: 15 residues. Trimming cost V 4 bases and J 0 bases, with 14 bases left between them. In DNA form, the CDR3 reads TGCAGTGCTATAATTCAGCGGATTAGCACAGATACGCAGTATTTT. As protein: CSAIIQRISTDTQYF.

The chain employs TRBV4-1 and TRBJ1-2; D perhaps matches TRBD1 (6 bases). V was shortened by 0 bases and J by 7 bases, with 15 bases between the two germline ends. The CDR3 spans 15 residues. In germline, CDR1 is MGHRA, CDR2 YSYEKL. CDR3 DNA: TGCGCCAGCAGCCAAGATTCCCAGGGGTTTGGTGGCTACACCTTC. It translates to CASSQDSQGFGGYTF.

In this sample, this clonotype turned up many times. The rearrangement links TRBV7-9 to TRBJ1-1; 9 bases are shared with TRBD1. The germline V gene encodes CDR1 SEHNR and CDR2 FQNEAQ (reference sequence). V lost 5 bases and J lost 5; bases outside the gene matches: 12. The CDR3 is 16 amino acids. As DNA, the CDR3 is TGTGCCAGCAGCCTTATAACAGGGGGCTCCCGGACTGAAGCTTTCTTT. Translation: CASSLITGGSRTEAFF.

This clonotype showed up just a few times. The chain is built from TRBV12-3 or TRBV12-4 and TRBJ1-4; D ambiguous. The germline V and J ends were trimmed by 3 bases and 6 bases, with 14 bases remaining between them. There are 15 residues in the CDR3. The CDR3 nucleotides read TGTGCCAGCAGTTTGGACCCAGACGGTGATGAAAAACTGTTTTTT. Amino acid sequence: CASSLDPDGDEKLFF.

The chain uses TRBV12-3 or TRBV12-4 and TRBJ2-7, with D perhaps assigned TRBD1 or TRBD2 (6 bases each). The CDR3 length is 15 residues. Trimming removed 1 base from V and 4 bases from J, with 14 bases in between. In nucleotides, the CDR3 is TGTGCCAGCAGTTTAGTTGGGGGGCGACTGTACGAGCAGTACTTC. It codes for CASSLVGGRLYEQYF.

This clonotype was seen a single time. A much larger clonotype is one base distant, so this may be a read error. The chain links TRBV7-2 to TRBJ1-4; 8 bases are a match to TRBD1. The germline gives CDR1 SGHTA, CDR2 FQGNSA. The CDR3 is 15 residues long. CDR3 sequence reads: CSSSLEAGGIGKLFF. Here the CDR3 DNA reads TGTTCCAGCAGCTTAGAGGCAGGGGGCATCGGAAAACTGTTTTTT.

The rearrangement joins TRBV6-2 or TRBV6-3 to TRBJ2-7; 10 nucleotides line up with TRBD2. The CDR3 runs to 18 residues. V lost 1 base to trimming and J lost 0 bases; unmatched junction nucleotides: 9. Per the germline V gene, CDR1 is MNHEY and CDR2 is SVGEGT. As DNA, the CDR3 is TGTGCCAGCAGTTACTTCCGACTAGCGGGTAGTAACTCCTACGAGCAGTACTTC. Protein: CASSYFRLAGSNSYEQYF.

This clonotype appeared many times. The chain joins TRBV20-1 to TRBJ2-1; TRBD2 agrees at 11 bases. Trimming took 5 bases from V and 5 from J; bases not matched to a gene: 11. The CDR3 sequence is 16 residues long. Germline CDR1 reads DFQATT; CDR2 reads SNEGSKA (reference sequence). CDR3 bases: TGCAGTGCTGGAAGGACTAGCGGGCTGTCCCACAATGAGCAGTTCTTC. This encodes CSAGRTSGLSHNEQFF.

This clonotype has a handful of counts. The rearrangement joins TRBV4-1 to TRBJ2-5; 7 positions match TRBD2. The ends lost 0 bases at V and 5 bases at J; junction bases unmatched: 9. The V gene's germline CDR1 is MGHRA and CDR2 YSYEKL. The CDR3 extends over 16 amino acids. The CDR3 nucleotides read TGCGCCAGCAGCCAAGATCCGAAGCGGGGACGGGAGACCCAGTACTTC. It codes for CASSQDPKRGRETQYF.

V is TRBV11-1 and J is TRBJ2-7; TRBD1 matches 7 bases. There are 15 residues in the CDR3. V lost 5 bases, J lost 5 bases, and 12 bases stayed unmatched. Germline CDR1 SGHAT, CDR2 FQDESV (reference sequence). The CDR3 sequence: CASSHEGAGKDEQYV. The CDR3 DNA reads as TGTGCCAGCAGCCACGAGGGGGCAGGTAAAGACGAGCAGTACGTC.

The V gene is TRBV5-1, the J gene TRBJ2-2; 8 nucleotides match TRBD1. The V segment lost 5 bases and the J segment 3 bases; nucleotides outside the gene matches: 6. Germline CDR1 reads SGHRS; CDR2 reads YFSETQ. The CDR3 totals 15 residues. The CDR3 is CASRITGGYTGELFF. DNA of the CDR3: TGCGCCAGCAGAATCACAGGGGGATACACCGGGGAGCTGTTTTTT.

This clonotype occurred many times. The chain has TRBV5-6 and TRBJ2-7; 7 nucleotides agree with TRBD1. Germline CDR1 and CDR2: SGHDT and YYEEEE. This CDR3 spans 15 amino acids. V lost 6 bases to trimming and J lost 2 bases; unmatched junction nucleotides: 11. The CDR3 sequence: CASTPLGGETYEQYV. The DNA of the CDR3 is TGTGCCAGCACCCCGCTAGGGGGCGAGACCTACGAGCAGTACGTC.

This clonotype showed up just a few times. The genes are TRBV6-6 and TRBJ2-6; possible D gene TRBD2, 5 bases. The CDR3 runs to 16 residues. Germline CDR1 is MNHNY and CDR2 is SVGAGI (reference sequence). V was clipped by 8 bases and J by 0 bases, with 14 bases between them. CDR3 nucleotides: TGTGCCAGCGGCGTTGGGCGGGCCTCTGGGGCCAACGTCCTGACTTTC. Amino acid sequence: CASGVGRASGANVLTF.

V gene TRBV4-3 combines with J gene TRBJ2-2, with D unclear. The germline CDR1 and CDR2 sequences are LGHNA and YSLEER. Trimming cost V 0 bases and J 5 bases, with 7 bases left between them. The CDR3 covers 14 residues. CDR3 protein: CASSQDGLTGELFF. CDR3 DNA sequence: TGCGCCAGCAGCCAAGACGGGTTAACCGGGGAGCTGTTTTTT.

The rearrangement joins TRBV4-1 to TRBJ2-7, with 9 bases identical to TRBD1. The CDR3 loop spans 18 amino acids. Germline CDR1 and CDR2: MGHRA and YSYEKL. Trimming at V came to 5 bases and at J to 0 bases, leaving 14 bases not matched to a gene. The CDR3 loop is CASSSGTGRRSSSYEQYF. In nucleotides, the CDR3 is TGCGCCAGCAGCTCCGGGACAGGGCGCCGGTCGAGCTCCTACGAGCAGTACTTC.

The chain combines TRBV12-5 with TRBJ1-1; D is possibly TRBD1 (5 bases). Germline CDR1 reads LGHNT; CDR2 reads FRNRAP. The V end was cut by 4 bases, the J end by 8 bases, with 14 bases between. CDR3 length: 13 residues. CDR3 nucleotide sequence: TGTGCTAGTGGTTATATGGGGACGGTCGAAGCTTTCTTT. Its protein is CASGYMGTVEAFF.

The chain is built from TRBV28 and TRBJ2-1; 8 bases are a match to TRBD1. The CDR3 runs 15 residues. CDR1 is MDHEN and CDR2 is SYDVKM in the germline V gene. With 8 bases clipped from V and 12 bases from J, the junction kept 18 bases outside the gene matches. The CDR3 sequence: CASGSLGQVFTGQFF. The CDR3 bases are TGTGCCAGCGGGAGTCTGGGACAGGTCTTCACTGGGCAGTTCTTC.

The chain combines TRBV7-9 with TRBJ1-1, with 9 bases fitting TRBD1. V was clipped by 2 bases and J by 3 bases; unmatched bases: 13. The length of the CDR3 is 18 residues. CDR1 and CDR2 from the germline V gene are SEHNR and FQNEAQ (reference sequence). The CDR3 here is CASSLPHHKQGAYTEAFF. The CDR3 region has the DNA TGTGCCAGCAGCTTACCACACCATAAACAGGGGGCCTACACTGAAGCTTTCTTT.

This clonotype was counted many times. The chain combines TRBV5-6 with TRBJ2-1; TRBD2 matches at 11 bases. There are 14 residues in the CDR3. Germline V CDR1 and CDR2: SGHDT, YYEEEE. Germline trimming cut 4 bases from V and 9 bases from J; bases unmatched to any gene: 6. This CDR3 reads CASSVAGGHLEQFF. In DNA form, the CDR3 reads TGTGCCAGCAGCGTAGCGGGGGGGCACCTTGAGCAGTTCTTC.

This clonotype was observed a few times. The chain employs TRBV7-2 and TRBJ1-2; D not resolved. This CDR3 comprises 13 residues. Trimming stripped 7 bases from V and 6 bases from J, with 15 bases between. The germline V gene has CDR1 SGHTA and CDR2 FQGNSA. CDR3 residues: CASNTYTGDGYTF. The CDR3, as DNA: TGTGCCAGCAACACTTACACGGGAGATGGCTACACCTTC.